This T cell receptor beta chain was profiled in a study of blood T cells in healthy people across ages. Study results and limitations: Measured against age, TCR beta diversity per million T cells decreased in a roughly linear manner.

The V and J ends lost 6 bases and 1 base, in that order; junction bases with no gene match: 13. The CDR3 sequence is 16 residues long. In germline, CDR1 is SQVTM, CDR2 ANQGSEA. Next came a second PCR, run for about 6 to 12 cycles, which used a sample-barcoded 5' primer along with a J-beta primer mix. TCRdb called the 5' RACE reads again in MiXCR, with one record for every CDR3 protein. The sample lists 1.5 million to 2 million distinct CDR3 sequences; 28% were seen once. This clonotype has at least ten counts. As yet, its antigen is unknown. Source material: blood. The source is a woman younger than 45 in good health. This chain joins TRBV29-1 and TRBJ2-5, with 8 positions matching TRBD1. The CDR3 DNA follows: TGCAGCGTCGAAAAAAACAGGGGGATCCCCCAAGAGACCCAGTACTTC. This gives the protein CSVEKNRGIPQETQYF.